This T cell receptor (beta chain) came from a study of blood T cell repertoires in COVID-19. CDR1 is MDHEN and CDR2 is SYDVKM in the germline V gene. The CDR3 is 15 amino acids. Trimming took 10 bases from V and 2 from J, leaving 18 bases between them. In its sample, this clone was seen a few times. Sequencing was performed with immunoSEQ multiplex PCR; in TCRdb, only in-frame clones are kept and a portion is missing. The profile shows a few hundred thousand clones, approximately 78% of them singletons. The chain links TRBV28 to TRBJ1-5; D may be TRBD1 (6 bases). The sequencing sample was made of peripheral blood. The clonotype was recovered from a woman aged 80 or over with COVID-19, enrolled during active disease. The CDR3 DNA follows: TGTGCCACCTACCTAACAGGGCACGGCAATCAGCCCCAGCATTTT. Translation gives CATYLTGHGNQPQHF.